The TCR beta chain described here comes from a study of T cells in Graves' hyperthyroidism and ophthalmopathy. The overall study: The initial diagnosis was the point when peripheral blood was collected, ahead of any treatment. Findings and caveats of the study: Most expanded thyroid clonotypes above 0.001 recurred in blood.

This clonotype was observed many times. Its antigen is as yet unknown. The CDR3 regions of TCR beta were amplified from RNA transcripts. The HTBI primer set served for first-round RT-PCR of the TCR CDR3. TCRdb reanalysed the multiplex PCR reads using MiXCR and keeps one entry per CDR3 protein. The sample consists of under 350,000 distinct CDR3 sequences, around a quarter of them appearing once. The patients, who ranged from 18 to 65 in age, presented with newly diagnosed hyperthyroidism lasting under 2 months. Ahead of any ophthalmopathy symptoms, the blood sample was obtained at the first diagnosis of hyperthyroidism. V was pared by 4 bases and J by 4 bases, with 13 bases between. This CDR3 has 14 residues. Germline assignment: CDR1 MNHNS and CDR2 SASEGT.

This sequence was found in a man aged 40-50 years with Graves' hyperthyroidism that later progressed to Graves' ophthalmopathy. Material for sequencing was blood. The J gene is TRBJ1-2, the V gene TRBV6-1; D remains ambiguous. The CDR3 here is CASSGMINSYGYTF. DNA of the CDR3: TGTGCCAGCAGTGGTATGATAAACAGCTATGGCTACACCTTC.